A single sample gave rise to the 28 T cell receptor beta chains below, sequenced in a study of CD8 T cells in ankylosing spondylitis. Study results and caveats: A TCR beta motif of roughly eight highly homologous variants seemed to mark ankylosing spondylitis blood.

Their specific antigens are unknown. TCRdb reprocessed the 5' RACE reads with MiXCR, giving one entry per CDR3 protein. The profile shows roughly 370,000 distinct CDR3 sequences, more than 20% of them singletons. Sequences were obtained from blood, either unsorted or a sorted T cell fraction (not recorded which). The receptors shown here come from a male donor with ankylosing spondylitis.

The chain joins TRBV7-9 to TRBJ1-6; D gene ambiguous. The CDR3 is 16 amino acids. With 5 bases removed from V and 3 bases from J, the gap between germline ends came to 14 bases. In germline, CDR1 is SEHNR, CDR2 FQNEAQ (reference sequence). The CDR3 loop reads CASSPESPSYNSPLHF. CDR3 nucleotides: TGTGCCAGCAGCCCTGAATCCCCCAGCTATAATTCACCCCTCCACTTT.

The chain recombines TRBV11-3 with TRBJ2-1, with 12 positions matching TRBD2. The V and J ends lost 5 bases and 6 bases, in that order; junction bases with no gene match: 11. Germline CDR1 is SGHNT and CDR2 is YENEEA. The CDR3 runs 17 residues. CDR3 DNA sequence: TGTGCCAGCAGCATGACAGGGTTACTAGCGGGAGGCAATGAGCAGTTCTTC. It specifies CASSMTGLLAGGNEQFF.

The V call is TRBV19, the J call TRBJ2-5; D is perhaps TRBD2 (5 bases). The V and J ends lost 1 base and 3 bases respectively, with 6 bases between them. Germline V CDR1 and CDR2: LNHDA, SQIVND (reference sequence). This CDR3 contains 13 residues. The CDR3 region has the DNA TGTGCCAGTAGTATAGGACTAAAAGAGACCCAGTACTTC. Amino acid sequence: CASSIGLKETQYF.

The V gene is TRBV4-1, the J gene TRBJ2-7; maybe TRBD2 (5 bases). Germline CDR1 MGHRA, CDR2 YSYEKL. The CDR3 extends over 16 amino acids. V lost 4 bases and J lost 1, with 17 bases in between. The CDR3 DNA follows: TGCGCCAGCAGCCGCGGGCTCGGAGTGCAATCCTACGAGCAGTACTTC. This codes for CASSRGLGVQSYEQYF.

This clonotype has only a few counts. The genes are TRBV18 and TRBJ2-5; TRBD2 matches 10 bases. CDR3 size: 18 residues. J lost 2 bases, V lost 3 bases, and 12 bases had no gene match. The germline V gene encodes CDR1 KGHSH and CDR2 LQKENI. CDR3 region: CASSPIASGGLGQETQYF. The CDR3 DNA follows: TGTGCCAGCTCACCGATTGCTAGCGGGGGCCTCGGGCAAGAGACCCAGTACTTC. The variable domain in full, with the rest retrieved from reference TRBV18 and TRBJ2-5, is NAGVMQNPRHLVRRRGQEARLRCSPMKGHSHVYWYRQLPEEGLKFMVYLQKENIIDESGMPKERFSAEFPKEGPSILRIQQVVRGDSAAYFCASSPIASGGLGQETQYFGPGTRLLVL.

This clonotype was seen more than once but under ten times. The CDR3 DNA reads as TGCGCCAGCAGCCTAGCGGGAGGGCCCTCCTACAATGAGCAGTTCTTC. Amino acids: CASSLAGGPSYNEQFF. The chain carries TRBV5-1 and TRBJ2-1; 12 bases agree with TRBD2. After removal of 4 bases from V and 0 bases from J, the junction contained 2 bases not matched to a gene. This CDR3 region has 16 residues. Per germline, CDR1 SGHRS and CDR2 YFSETQ.

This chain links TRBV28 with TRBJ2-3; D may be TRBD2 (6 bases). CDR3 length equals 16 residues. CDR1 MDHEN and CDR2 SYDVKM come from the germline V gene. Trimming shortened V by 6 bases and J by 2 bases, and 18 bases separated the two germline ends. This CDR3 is CASSYNHRETTDTQYF. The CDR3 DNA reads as TGTGCCAGCAGCTATAACCACCGGGAGACCACAGATACGCAGTATTTT.

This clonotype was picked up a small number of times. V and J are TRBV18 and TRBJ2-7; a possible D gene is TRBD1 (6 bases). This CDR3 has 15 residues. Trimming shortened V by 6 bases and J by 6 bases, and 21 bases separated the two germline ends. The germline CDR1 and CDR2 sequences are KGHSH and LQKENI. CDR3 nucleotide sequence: TGTGCCAGCTCCCCGCTTTTGGGGGAAGGGGGCGAGCAGTACTTC. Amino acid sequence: CASSPLLGEGGEQYF. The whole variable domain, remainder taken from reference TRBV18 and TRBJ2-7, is NAGVMQNPRHLVRRRGQEARLRCSPMKGHSHVYWYRQLPEEGLKFMVYLQKENIIDESGMPKERFSAEFPKEGPSILRIQQVVRGDSAAYFCASSPLLGEGGEQYFGPGTRLTVT.

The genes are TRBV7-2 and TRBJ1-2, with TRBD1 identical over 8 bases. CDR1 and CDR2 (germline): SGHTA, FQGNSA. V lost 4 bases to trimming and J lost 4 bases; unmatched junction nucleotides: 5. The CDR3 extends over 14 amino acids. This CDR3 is CASSSQTGVYGYTF. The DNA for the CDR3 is TGTGCCAGCAGCTCACAGACAGGGGTCTATGGCTACACCTTC.

This chain's CDR3 is CATSTETDTQYF. Written as DNA, the CDR3 is TGTGCCACCTCGACCGAAACAGATACGCAGTATTTT. V is TRBV2 and J is TRBJ2-3; the D is unclear. Trimming took 10 bases from V and 3 from J, leaving 11 bases between them. This CDR3 contains 12 residues. CDR1 and CDR2 (germline): SNHLY, FYNNEI.

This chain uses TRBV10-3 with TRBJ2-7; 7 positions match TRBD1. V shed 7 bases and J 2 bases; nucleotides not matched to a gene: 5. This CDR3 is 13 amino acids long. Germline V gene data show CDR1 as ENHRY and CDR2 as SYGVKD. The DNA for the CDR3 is TGTGCCATCACCACAGGGGCCGCCTACGAGCAGTACTTC. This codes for CAITTGAAYEQYF.

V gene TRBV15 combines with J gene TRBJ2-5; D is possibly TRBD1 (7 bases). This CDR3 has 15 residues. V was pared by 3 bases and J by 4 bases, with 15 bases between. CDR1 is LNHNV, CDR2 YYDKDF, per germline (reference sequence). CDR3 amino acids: CATSSVRGVGETQYF. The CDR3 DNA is TGTGCCACCAGCAGCGTCAGGGGGGTTGGAGAGACCCAGTACTTC. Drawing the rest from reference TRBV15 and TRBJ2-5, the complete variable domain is DAMVIQNPRYQVTQFGKPVTLSCSQTLNHNVMYWYQQKSSQAPKLLFHYYDKDFNNEADTPDNFQSRRPNTSFCFLDIRSPGLGDTAMYLCATSSVRGVGETQYFGPGTRLLVL.

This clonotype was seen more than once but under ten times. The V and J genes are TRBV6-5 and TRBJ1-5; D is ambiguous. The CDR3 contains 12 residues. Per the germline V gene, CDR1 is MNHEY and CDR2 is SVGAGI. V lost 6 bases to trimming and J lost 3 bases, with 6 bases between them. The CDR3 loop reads CASSGYNQPQHF. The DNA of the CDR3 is TGTGCCAGCAGCGGATACAATCAGCCCCAGCATTTT.

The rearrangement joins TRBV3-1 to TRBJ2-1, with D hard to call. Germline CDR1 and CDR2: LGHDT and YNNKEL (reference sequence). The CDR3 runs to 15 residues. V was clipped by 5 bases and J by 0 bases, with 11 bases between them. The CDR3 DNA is TGTGCCAGCAGCGTGGACCCAAGCTCCTACAATGAGCAGTTCTTC. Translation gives CASSVDPSSYNEQFF.

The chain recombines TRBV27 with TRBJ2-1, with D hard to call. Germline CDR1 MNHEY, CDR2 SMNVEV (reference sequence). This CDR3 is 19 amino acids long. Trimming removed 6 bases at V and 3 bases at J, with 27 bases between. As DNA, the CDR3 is TGTGCCAGCAGCCCCTTGGAGTTATTGGGTGGTGGGTACTACAATGAGCAGTTCTTC. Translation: CASSPLELLGGGYYNEQFF.

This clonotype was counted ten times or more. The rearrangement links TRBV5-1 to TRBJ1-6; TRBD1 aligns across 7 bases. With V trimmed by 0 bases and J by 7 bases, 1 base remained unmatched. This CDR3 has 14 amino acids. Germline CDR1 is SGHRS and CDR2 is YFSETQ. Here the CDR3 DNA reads TGCGCCAGCAGCTTGGAACAGGGGAATTCACCCCTCCACTTT. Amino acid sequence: CASSLEQGNSPLHF.

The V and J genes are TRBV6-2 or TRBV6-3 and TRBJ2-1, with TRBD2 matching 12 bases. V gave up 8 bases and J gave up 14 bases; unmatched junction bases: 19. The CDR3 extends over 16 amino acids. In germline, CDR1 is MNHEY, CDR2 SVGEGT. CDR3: CASLSKRASGRVAKFF. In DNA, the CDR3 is TGTGCCAGCCTCTCCAAAAGGGCTAGCGGGAGGGTCGCTAAGTTCTTC.

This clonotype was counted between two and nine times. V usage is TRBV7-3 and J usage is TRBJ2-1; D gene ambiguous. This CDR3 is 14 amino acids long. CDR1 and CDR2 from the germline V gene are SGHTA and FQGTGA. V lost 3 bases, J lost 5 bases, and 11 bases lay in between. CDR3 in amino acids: CASSFGSTNNEQFF. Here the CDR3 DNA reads TGTGCCAGCAGCTTCGGATCCACCAACAATGAGCAGTTCTTC.

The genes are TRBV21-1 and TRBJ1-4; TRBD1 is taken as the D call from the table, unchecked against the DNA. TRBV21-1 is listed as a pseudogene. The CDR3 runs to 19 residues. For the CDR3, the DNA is TGTGCCAGCAGCAGATGGGACAGGGAGTCGGACACAACTAATGAAAAACTGTTTTTT. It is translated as CASSRWDRESDTTNEKLFF.

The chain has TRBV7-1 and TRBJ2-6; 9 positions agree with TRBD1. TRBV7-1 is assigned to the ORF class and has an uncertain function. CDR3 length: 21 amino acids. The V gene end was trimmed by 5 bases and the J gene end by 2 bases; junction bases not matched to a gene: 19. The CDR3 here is CASSRFLPGTDRGAGANVLTF. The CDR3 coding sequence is TGTGCCAGCAGCCGATTCCTCCCCGGCACGGACAGGGGAGCTGGGGCCAACGTCCTGACTTTC.

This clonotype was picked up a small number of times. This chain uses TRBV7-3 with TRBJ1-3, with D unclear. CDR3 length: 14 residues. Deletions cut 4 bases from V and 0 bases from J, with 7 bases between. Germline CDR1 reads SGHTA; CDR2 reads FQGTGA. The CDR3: CASSSTASGNTIYF. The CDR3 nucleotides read TGTGCCAGCAGCTCAACAGCCTCTGGAAACACCATATATTTT.

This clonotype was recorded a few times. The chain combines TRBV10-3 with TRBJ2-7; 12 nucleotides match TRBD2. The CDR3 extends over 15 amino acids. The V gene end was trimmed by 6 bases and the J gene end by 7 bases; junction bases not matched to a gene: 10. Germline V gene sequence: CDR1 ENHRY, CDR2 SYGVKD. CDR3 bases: TGTGCCATCAGGACCGGACTAGCGGGGTCCGGGGAGCAGTACTTC. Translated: CAIRTGLAGSGEQYF.

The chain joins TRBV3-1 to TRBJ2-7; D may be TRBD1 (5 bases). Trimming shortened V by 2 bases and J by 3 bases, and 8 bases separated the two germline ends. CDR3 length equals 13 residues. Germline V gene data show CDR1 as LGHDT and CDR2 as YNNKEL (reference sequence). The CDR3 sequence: CASSQLGLYEQYF. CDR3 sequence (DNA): TGTGCCAGCAGCCAATTGGGGCTCTACGAGCAGTACTTC.

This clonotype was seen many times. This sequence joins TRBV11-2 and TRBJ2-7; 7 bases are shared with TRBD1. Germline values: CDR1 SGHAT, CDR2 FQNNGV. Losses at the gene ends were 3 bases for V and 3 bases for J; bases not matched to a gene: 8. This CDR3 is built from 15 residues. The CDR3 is CASSLGWQGDYEQYF. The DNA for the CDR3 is TGTGCCAGCAGCTTGGGCTGGCAGGGGGACTACGAGCAGTACTTC. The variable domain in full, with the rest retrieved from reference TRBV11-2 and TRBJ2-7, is EAGVAQSPRYKIIEKRQSVAFWCNPISGHATLYWYQQILGQGPKLLIQFQNNGVVDDSQLPKDRFSAERLKGVDSTLKIQPAKLEDSAVYLCASSLGWQGDYEQYFGPGTRLTVT.

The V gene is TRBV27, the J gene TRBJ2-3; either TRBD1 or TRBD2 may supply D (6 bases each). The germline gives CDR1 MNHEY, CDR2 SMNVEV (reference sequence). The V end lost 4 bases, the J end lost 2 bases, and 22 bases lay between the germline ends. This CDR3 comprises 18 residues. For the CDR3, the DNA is TGTGCCAGCAGTTCGCCGGGGGCGCGGCGATGGCTCACAGATACGCAGTATTTT. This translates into CASSSPGARRWLTDTQYF.

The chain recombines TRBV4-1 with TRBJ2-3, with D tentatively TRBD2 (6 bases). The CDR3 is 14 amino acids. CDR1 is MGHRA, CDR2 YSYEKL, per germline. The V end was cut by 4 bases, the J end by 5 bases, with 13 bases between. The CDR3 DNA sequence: TGCGCCAGCAGCCGAATGGGAGGAGGAGATACGCAGTATTTT. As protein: CASSRMGGGDTQYF.

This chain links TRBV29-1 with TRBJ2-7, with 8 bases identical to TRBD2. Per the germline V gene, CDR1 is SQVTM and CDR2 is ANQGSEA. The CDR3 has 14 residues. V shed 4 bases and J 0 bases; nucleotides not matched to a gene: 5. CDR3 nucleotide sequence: TGCAGCGTTGTTGCGGGAGGCTACTCCTACGAGCAGTACTTC. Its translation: CSVVAGGYSYEQYF.

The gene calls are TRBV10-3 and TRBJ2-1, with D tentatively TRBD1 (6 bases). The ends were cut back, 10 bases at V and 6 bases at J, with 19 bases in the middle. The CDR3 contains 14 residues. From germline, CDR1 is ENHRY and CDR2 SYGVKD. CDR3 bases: TGTGCCACTATTTTGGGCAGGGGACGCAATGAGCAGTTCTTC. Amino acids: CATILGRGRNEQFF.